Reported below is one T cell receptor beta chain. Germline CDR1 and CDR2: MNHNY and SVGAGI (reference sequence). The length of the CDR3 is 14 residues. V lost 0 bases and J lost 2, with 7 bases in between. This specimen comes from a study of blood T cell repertoires in COVID-19. Looking at the study overall: Acute-phase and convalescent COVID-19 samples originated in the United States, Italy and Spain. T cells, B-cell-depleted T cells, or PBMCs supplied cDNA or gDNA.

The authors' processing: The authors estimated nucleated cell counts from reference gene primer amplification. TCRdb keeps only in-frame clones here, not all; method: immunoSEQ multiplex PCR. V, J and clone size are those of that table, while D and trimming were read from the DNA. The profile shows 200,000 or so clones, about 85% of them singletons. Sequences were obtained from peripheral blood. The J gene is TRBJ1-1, the V gene TRBV6-6; no clear D gene. This TCR was sampled from a man aged 65 to 85 with acute or convalescent COVID-19. Here the CDR3 reads CASSYSPDNTEAFF. The DNA for the CDR3 is TGTGCCAGCAGTTACTCGCCAGATAACACTGAAGCTTTCTTT.